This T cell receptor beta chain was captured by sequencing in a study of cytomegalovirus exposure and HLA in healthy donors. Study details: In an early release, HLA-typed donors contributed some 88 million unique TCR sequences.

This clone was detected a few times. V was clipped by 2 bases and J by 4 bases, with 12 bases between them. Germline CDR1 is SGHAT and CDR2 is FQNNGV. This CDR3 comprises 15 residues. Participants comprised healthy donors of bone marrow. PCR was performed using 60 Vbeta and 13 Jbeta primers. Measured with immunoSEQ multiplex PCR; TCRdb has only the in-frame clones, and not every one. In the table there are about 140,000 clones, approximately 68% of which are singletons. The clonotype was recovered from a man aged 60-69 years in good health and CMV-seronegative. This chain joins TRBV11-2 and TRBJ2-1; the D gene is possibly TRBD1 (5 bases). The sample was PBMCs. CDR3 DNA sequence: TGTGCCAGCAGCTTACAATCTCAGGGTTACAATGAGCAGTTCTTC. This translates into CASSLQSQGYNEQFF.